This T cell receptor (beta chain) was obtained from a study of cytomegalovirus exposure and HLA in healthy donors. A multiplex PCR was run with 60 Vbeta primers and 13 Jbeta primers. Sequencing was performed with immunoSEQ multiplex PCR; in TCRdb, only in-frame clones are kept and a portion is missing. The sample shows approximately 150,000 clones, about four fifths of them seen only once. General study findings and limits: Reportedly, diagnosis of cytomegalovirus status by the classifier showed high specificity and sensitivity. Rare sequences made up most TCRs, while some public TCRs were found in many donors. Sequences of the TCR beta chain were said to predict the HLA-A and HLA-B alleles of most subjects accurately. Upon later analysis, HLA-associated TCR beta chains proved more clonally expanded than other, equally common chains.

Comments on this clone: As yet, its antigen is unknown.

Germline lookup yields CDR1 GTSNPN and CDR2 SVGIG (reference sequence). The junction had 12 bases not matched to a gene; V was cut back by 7 bases and J by 9 bases. This CDR3 spans 15 amino acids. The chain carries TRBV30 and TRBJ1-6, with 10 positions matching TRBD1. This TCR came from a middle-aged man in good health and CMV-seropositive. The sample consisted of PBMCs. CDR3 coding DNA: TGTGCCTCCGGGACAGGGGAACTTTGGGGTTCACCCCTCCACTTT. Translating it yields CASGTGELWGSPLHF.